The source of this T cell receptor (beta chain) is a study of beta chain features in type 1 diabetes. This clone occurred once. Germline V gene data show CDR1 as LNHDA and CDR2 as SQIVND (reference sequence). Deletions cut 8 bases from V and 9 bases from J, with 11 bases between. This CDR3 comprises 11 residues. Reverse transcription of all isolated RNA meant that expressed TCRB transcripts were sequenced. Sequencing was performed with immunoSEQ multiplex PCR; in TCRdb, only in-frame clones are kept and a portion is missing. The sample lists about 320,000 clones; roughly 15% were seen once. The sample consisted of central memory CD4+ T cells from blood. The sequence came from a man in his thirties or forties in good health. J is TRBJ2-1 and V is TRBV19; possibly TRBD1 for D (6 bases). The CDR3, as DNA: TGTGCCAGTGGTGGACAGATTGAGCAGTTCTTC. Amino acids: CASGGQIEQFF.